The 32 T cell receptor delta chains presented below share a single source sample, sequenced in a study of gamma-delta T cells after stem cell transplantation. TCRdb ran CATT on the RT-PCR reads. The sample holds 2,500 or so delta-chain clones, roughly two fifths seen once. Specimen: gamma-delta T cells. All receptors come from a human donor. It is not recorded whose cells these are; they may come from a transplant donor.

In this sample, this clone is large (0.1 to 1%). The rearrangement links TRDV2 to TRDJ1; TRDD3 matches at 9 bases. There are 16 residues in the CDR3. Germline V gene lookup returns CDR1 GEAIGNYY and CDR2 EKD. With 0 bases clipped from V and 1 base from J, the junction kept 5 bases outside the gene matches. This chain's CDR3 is CACDTMDWGSTDKLIF. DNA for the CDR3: TGTGCCTGTGACACCATGGACTGGGGGAGCACCGATAAACTCATCTTT.

The CDR3 DNA reads TGTGCCTGTGACTCTTTGGGGGATACCACCGATAAACTCATCTTT. Its translation is CACDSLGDTTDKLIF. The rearrangement uses TRDV2 and TRDJ1, with 10 positions matching TRDD3. Germline V lookup: CDR1 GEAIGNYY, CDR2 EKD. The V segment lost 3 bases and the J segment 1 base; nucleotides outside the gene matches: 4. This CDR3 contains 15 residues.

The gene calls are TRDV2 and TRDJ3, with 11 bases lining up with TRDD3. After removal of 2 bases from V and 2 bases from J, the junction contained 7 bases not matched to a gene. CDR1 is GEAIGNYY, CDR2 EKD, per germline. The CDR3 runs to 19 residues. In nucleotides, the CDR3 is TGTGCCTGTGACAGAATGGGGGATACGAGGGCCTGGGACACCCGACAGATGTTTTTC. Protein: CACDRMGDTRAWDTRQMFF.

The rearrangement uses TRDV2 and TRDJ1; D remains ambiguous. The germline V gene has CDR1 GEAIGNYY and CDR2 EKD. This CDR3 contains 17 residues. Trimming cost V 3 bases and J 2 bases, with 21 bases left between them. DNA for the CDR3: TGTGCCTGTGACCCTCTAAGAACTGCAGGGCAGACCGATAAACTCATCTTT. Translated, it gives CACDPLRTAGQTDKLIF.

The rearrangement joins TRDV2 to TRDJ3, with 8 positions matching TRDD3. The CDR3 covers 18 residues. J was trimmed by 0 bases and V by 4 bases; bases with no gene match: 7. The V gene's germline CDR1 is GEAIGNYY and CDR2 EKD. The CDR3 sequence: CACEPAGGLSWDTRQMFF. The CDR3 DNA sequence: TGTGCCTGTGAACCGGCTGGGGGACTCTCCTGGGACACCCGACAGATGTTTTTC.

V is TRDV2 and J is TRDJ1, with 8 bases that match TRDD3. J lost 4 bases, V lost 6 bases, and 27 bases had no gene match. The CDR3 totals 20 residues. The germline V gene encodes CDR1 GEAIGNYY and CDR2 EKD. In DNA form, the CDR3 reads TGTGCCTGTCAACGACTGGGGGCTACGCGTGTCCCTAGAATAGTCGATAAACTCATCTTT. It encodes CACQRLGATRVPRIVDKLIF.

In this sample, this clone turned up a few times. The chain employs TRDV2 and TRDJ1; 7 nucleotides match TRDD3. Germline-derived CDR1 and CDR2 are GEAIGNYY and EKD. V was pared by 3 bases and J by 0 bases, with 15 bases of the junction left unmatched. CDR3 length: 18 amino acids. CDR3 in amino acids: CACDPLQAGGQDTDKLIF. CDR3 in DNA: TGTGCCTGTGACCCTCTACAAGCTGGGGGTCAGGACACCGATAAACTCATCTTT.

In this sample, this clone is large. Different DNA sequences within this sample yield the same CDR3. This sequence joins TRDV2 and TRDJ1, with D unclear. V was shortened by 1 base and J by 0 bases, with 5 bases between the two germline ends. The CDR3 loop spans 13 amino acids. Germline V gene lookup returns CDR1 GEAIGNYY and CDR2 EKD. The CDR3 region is CACDTFNTDKLIF. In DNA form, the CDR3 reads TGTGCCTGTGACACATTCAACACCGATAAACTCATCTTT.

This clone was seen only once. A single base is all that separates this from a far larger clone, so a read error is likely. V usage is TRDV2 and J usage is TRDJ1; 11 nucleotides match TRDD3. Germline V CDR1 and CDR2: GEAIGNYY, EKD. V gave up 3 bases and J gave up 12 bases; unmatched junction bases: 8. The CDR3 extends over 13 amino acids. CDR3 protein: CACDSILGDNVIF. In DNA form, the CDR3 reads TGTGCCTGTGACTCAATACTGGGGGATAACGTCATCTTT.

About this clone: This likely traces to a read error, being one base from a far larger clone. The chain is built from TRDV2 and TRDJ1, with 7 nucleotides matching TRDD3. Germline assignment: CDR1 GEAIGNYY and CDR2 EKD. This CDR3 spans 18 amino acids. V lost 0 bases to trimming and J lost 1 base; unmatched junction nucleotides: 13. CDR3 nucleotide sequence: TGTGCCTGTGACACCGTCGGACTGAGGGATACTGGCACCGATAAACTCATCTTT. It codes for CACDTVGLRDTGTDKLIF.

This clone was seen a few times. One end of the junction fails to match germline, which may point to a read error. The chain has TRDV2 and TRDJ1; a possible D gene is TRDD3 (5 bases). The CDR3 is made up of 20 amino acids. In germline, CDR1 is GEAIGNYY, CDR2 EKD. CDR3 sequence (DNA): TGTGCCTGTGACACCGTACCTATCCTGGTGGATAAGGTAGACACCGATACACTCATCTTT. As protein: CACDTVPILVDKVDTDTLIF.

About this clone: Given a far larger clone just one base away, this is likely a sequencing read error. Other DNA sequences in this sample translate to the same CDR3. In nucleotides, the CDR3 is TGTGCCTGTGACTCAATACTGGGGGATACCGTCATATTT. It codes for CACDSILGDTVIF. The chain employs TRDV2 and TRDJ1; 12 bases match TRDD3. Germline CDR1 reads GEAIGNYY; CDR2 reads EKD. CDR3 length: 13 residues.

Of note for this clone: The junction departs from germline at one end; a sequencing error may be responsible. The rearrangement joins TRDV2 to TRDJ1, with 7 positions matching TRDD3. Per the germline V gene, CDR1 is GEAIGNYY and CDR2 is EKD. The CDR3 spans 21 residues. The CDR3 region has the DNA TGTGCCTGTGACACCGTAGGGATACTCTCGCTAGACACCGAGTCCACCGCTAAACTCATCTTT. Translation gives CACDTVGILSLDTESTAKLIF.

The chain's CDR3 is CACDYLIPLRDALHKLIF. For the CDR3, the DNA is TGTGCCTGTGACTACCTTATTCCATTACGAGACGCGCTTCATAAACTCATCTTT. This chain links TRDV2 with TRDJ1, with unresolved D. Germline V gene sequence: CDR1 GEAIGNYY, CDR2 EKD. This CDR3 is 18 amino acids long. Trimming left V 3 bases short and J 6 bases short, with 28 bases between.

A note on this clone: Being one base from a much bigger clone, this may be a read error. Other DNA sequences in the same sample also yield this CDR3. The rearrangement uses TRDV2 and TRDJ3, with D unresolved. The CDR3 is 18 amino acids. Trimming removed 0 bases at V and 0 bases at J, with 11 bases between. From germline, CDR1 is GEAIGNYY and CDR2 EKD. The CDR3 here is CACDTAGTSSWDTRQMFF. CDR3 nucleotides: TGTGCCTGTGACACCGCGGGAACAAGCTCCTGGGACACCCGACAGATGTTTTTC.

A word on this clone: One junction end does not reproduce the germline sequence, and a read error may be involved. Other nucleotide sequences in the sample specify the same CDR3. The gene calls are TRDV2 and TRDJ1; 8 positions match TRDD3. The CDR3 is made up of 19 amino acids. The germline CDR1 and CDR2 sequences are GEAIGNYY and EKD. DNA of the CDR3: TGTGCCTGTGACACCGTCTTGGGGGATTCGGGGGACTACACCGATAACCTCATCTTT. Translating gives CACDTVLGDSGDYTDNLIF.

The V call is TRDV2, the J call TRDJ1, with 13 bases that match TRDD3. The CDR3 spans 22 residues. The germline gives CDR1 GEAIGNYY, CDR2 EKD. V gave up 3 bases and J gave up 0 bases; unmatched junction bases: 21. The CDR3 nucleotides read TGTGCCTGTGACGTGATTCCTACCCCTCTACTGGGGGATACGCGGTACACCGATAAACTCATCTTT. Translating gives CACDVIPTPLLGDTRYTDKLIF.

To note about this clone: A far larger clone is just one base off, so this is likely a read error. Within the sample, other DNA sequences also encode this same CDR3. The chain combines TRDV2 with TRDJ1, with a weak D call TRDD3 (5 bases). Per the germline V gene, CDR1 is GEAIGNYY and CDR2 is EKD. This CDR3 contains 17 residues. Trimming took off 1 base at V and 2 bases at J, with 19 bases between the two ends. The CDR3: CACDTLGHTRRTDKLIF. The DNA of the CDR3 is TGTGCCTGTGACACTCTGGGACATACCCGGCGGACCGATAAACTCATCTTT.

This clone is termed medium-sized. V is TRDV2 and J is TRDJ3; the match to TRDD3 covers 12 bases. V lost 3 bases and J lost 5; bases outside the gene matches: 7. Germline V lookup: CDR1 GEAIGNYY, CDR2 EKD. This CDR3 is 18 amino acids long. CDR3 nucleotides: TGTGCCTGTGACGCCGTACTGGGGGATACTGGGGACACCCGACAGATGTTTTTC. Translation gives CACDAVLGDTGDTRQMFF.

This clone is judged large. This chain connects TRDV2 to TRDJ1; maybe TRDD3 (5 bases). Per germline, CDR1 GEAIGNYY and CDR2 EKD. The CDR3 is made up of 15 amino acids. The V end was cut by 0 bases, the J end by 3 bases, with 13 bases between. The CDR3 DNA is TGTGCCTGTGACACCGTGGGGACCCACTCCGATAAACTCATCTTT. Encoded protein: CACDTVGTHSDKLIF.

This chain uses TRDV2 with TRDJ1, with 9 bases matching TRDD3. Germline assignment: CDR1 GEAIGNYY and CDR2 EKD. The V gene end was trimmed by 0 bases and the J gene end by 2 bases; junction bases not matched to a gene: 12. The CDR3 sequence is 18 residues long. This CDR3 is CACDTLLGDPEETDKLIF. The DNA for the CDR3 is TGTGCCTGTGACACCCTACTGGGGGACCCCGAGGAAACCGATAAACTCATCTTT.

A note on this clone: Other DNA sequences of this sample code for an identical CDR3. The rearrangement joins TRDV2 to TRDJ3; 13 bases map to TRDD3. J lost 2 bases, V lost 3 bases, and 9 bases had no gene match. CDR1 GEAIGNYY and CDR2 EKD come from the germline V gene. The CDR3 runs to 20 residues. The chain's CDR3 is CACDSTGGYALAWDTRQMFF. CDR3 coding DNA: TGTGCCTGTGACTCCACTGGGGGATACGCATTAGCCTGGGACACCCGACAGATGTTTTTC.

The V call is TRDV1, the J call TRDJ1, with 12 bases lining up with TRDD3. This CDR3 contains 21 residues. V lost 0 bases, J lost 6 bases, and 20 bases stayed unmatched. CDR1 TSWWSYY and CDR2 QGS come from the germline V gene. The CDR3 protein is CALGELGSFPSPYWGIHKLIF. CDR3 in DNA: TGTGCTCTTGGGGAACTAGGCTCATTCCCTTCCCCTTACTGGGGGATACATAAACTCATCTTT.

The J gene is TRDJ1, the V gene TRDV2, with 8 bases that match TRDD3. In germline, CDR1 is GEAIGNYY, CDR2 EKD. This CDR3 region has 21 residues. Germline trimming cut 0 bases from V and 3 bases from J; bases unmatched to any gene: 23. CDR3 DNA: TGTGCCTGTGACACCCTCGCAAGCGACTACGGATCGGGATACGTACCCGATAAACTCATCTTT. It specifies CACDTLASDYGSGYVPDKLIF.

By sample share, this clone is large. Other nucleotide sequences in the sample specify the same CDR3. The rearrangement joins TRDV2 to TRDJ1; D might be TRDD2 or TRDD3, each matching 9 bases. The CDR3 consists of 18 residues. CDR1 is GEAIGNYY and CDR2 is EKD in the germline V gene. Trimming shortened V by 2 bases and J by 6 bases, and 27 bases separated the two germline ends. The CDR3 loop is CACDSLPTSGGSGHKLIF. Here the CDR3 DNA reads TGTGCCTGTGACAGCCTTCCTACTTCTGGGGGATCAGGTCATAAACTCATCTTT.

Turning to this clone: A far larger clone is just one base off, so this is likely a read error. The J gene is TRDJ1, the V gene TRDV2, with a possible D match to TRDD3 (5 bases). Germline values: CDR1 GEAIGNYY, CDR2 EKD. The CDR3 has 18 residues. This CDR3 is CACDTVSIMGSNTNKLIF. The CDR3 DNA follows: TGTGCCTGTGACACCGTTAGCATTATGGGGAGCAACACCAATAAACTCATCTTT.

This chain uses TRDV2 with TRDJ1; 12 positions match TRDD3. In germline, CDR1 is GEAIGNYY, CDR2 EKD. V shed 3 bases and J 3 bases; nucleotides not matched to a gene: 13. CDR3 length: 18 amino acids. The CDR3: CACDGVVAGGYVADKLIF. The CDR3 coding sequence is TGTGCCTGTGACGGTGTGGTTGCTGGGGGATACGTCGCCGATAAACTCATCTTT.

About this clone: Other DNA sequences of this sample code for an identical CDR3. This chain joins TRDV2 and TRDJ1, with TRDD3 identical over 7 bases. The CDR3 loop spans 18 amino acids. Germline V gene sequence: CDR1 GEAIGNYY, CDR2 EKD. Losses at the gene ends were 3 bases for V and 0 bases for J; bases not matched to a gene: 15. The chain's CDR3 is CACDPVSGGPVNTDKLIF. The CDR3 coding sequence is TGTGCCTGTGACCCAGTTTCTGGGGGGCCTGTAAACACCGATAAACTCATCTTT.

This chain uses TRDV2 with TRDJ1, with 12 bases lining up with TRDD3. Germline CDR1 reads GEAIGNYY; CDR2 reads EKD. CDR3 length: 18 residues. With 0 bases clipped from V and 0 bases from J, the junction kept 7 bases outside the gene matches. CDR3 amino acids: CACDTLLGDTAYTDKLIF. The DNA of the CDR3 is TGTGCCTGTGACACCCTACTGGGGGATACTGCGTACACCGATAAACTCATCTTT.

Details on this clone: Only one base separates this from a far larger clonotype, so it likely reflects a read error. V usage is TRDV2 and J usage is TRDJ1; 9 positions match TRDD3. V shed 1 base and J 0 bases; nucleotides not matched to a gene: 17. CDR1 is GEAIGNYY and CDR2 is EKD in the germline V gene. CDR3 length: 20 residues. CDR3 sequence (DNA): TGTGCCTGTGACACTCTACGGTCTGGGGGATGCGATCGGGACACCGATAAACTCATCTTT. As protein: CACDTLRSGGCDRDTDKLIF.

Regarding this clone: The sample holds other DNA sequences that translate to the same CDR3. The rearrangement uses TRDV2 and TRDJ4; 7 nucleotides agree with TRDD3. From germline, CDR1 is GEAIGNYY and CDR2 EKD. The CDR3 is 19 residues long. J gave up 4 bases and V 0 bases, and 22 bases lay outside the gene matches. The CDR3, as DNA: TGTGCCTGTGACACCGTCATCCCCGCCAGTTCTTCTGGGGGTAAACCCCTGATCTTT. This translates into CACDTVIPASSSGGKPLIF.

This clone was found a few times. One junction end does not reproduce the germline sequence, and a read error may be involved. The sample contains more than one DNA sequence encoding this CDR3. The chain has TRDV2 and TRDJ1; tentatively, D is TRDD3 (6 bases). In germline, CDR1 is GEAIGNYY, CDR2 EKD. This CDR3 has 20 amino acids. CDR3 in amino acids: CACDTLRSGVYDRDTDTLIF. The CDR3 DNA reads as TGTGCCTGTGACACTCTCCGGTCTGGGGTATACGATCGTGACACCGATACACTCATCTTT.